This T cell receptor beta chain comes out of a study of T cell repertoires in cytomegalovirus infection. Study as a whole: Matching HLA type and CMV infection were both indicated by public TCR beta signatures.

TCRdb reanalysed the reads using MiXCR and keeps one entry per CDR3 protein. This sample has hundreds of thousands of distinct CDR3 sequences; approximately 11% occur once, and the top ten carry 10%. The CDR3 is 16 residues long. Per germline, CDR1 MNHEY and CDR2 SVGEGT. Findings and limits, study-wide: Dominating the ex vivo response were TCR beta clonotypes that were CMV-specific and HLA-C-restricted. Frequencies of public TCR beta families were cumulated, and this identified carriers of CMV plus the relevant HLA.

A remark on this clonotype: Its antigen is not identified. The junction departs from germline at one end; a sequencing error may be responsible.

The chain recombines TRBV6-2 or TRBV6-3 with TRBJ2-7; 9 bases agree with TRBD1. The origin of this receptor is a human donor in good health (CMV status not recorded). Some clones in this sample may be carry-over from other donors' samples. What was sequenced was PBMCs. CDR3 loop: CASGYSHLDRGYEQYF. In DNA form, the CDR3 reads TGTGCCAGCGGTTACTCGCATTTGGACAGGGGATACGAGCAGTACTTC.